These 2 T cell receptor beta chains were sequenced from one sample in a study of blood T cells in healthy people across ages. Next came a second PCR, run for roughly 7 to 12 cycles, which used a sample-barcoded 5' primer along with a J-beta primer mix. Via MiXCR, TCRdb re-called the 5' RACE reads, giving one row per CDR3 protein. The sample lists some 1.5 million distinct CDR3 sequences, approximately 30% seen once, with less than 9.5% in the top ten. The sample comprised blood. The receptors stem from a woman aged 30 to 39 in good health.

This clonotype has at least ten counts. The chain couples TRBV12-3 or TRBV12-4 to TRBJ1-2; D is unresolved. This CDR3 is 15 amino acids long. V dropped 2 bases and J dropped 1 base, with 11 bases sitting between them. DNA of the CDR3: TGTGCCAGCAGTTTACTGGGAGCGATTAACTATGGCTACACCTTC. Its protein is CASSLLGAINYGYTF.

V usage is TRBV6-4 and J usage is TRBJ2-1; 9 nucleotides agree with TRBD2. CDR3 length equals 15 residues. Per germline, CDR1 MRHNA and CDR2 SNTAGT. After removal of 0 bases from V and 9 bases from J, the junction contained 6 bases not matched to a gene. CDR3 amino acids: CASSDSLAGVPEQFF. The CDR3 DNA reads TGTGCCAGCAGTGACTCGTTAGCGGGAGTCCCTGAGCAGTTCTTC.